These 26 T cell receptor beta chains were sequenced from one sample in a study of identical twins. TCRdb analysed the 5' RACE reads with MiXCR anew, one entry per CDR3 protein. The table includes roughly 290,000 distinct CDR3 sequences, 8% to 9.5% detected once. These same data were also listed under a study on yellow fever vaccine responses in identical twins.

Sequenced sample: CD8+ T cells sorted from blood. These receptors were obtained from a woman aged 18-29 years in good health.

Only a few counts were recorded for this clonotype. In DNA, the CDR3 is TGTGCCAGCAGACCACTGTATTCCCAGGGATCGCAGTATTTT. Translation: CASRPLYSQGSQYF. The V and J genes are TRBV6-1 and TRBJ2-3; a possible D gene is TRBD1 (5 bases). This CDR3 region has 14 residues. The germline V and J ends were trimmed by 6 bases and 10 bases, with 20 bases remaining between them. CDR1 and CDR2 from the germline V gene are MNHNS and SASEGT.

This clonotype was observed at least ten times. J is TRBJ1-5 and V is TRBV6-2 or TRBV6-3, with D perhaps TRBD1 (5 bases). This CDR3 is 15 amino acids long. The germline gives CDR1 MNHEY, CDR2 SVGEGT. V was shortened by 4 bases and J by 8 bases, with 18 bases between the two germline ends. The CDR3 is CASSSSPDGTEPQHF. The CDR3 nucleotides read TGTGCCAGCAGTTCAAGCCCCGACGGGACGGAGCCCCAGCATTTT.

This clonotype has a handful of counts. V gene TRBV6-1 combines with J gene TRBJ2-3; 11 positions agree with TRBD2. Germline CDR1 MNHNS, CDR2 SASEGT. This CDR3 contains 17 residues. V lost 2 bases, J lost 2 bases, and 6 bases stayed unmatched. CDR3 bases: TGTGCCAGCAGTGAAATACTAGCGGGGGCCGTCACAGATACGCAGTATTTT. Amino acids: CASSEILAGAVTDTQYF.

In this sample, this clonotype turned up many times. The rearrangement uses TRBV5-1 and TRBJ1-2; tentative D call: TRBD1 (6 bases). The CDR3 extends over 15 amino acids. V was pared by 2 bases and J by 4 bases, with 15 bases between. Looked up from germline, CDR1 is SGHRS and CDR2 is YFSETQ. CDR3 DNA sequence: TGCGCCAGCAGCTTAACGCCCCAGGGGACCTATGGCTACACCTTC. Translated: CASSLTPQGTYGYTF. Full variable domain (rest looked up from reference TRBV5-1 and TRBJ1-2): KAGVTQTPRYLIKTRGQQVTLSCSPISGHRSVSWYQQTPGQGLQFLFEYFSETQRNKGNFPGRFSGRQFSNSRSEMNVSTLELGDSALYLCASSLTPQGTYGYTFGSGTRLTVV.

The sample holds a few counts of this clonotype. The V and J genes are TRBV11-2 and TRBJ2-2; 11 bases fit TRBD2. Per the germline V gene, CDR1 is SGHAT and CDR2 is FQNNGV. V lost 1 base and J lost 5; bases outside the gene matches: 9. This CDR3 spans 18 amino acids. The CDR3 coding sequence is TGTGCCAGCAGCTTAGTAGTTAGACTAGCGGGAAGAACCGGGGAGCTGTTTTTT. Protein sequence: CASSLVVRLAGRTGELFF.

V gene TRBV6-5 combines with J gene TRBJ2-7, with TRBD1 identical over 8 bases. Trimming took 4 bases from V and 6 from J; bases not matched to a gene: 8. Germline loops: CDR1 MNHEY, CDR2 SVGAGI. CDR3 length: 14 residues. The CDR3 sequence: CASSLTSGGSEQYF. CDR3 in DNA: TGTGCCAGCAGTTTAACTTCAGGGGGCTCCGAGCAGTACTTC.

At least ten counts were recorded for this clonotype. V is TRBV7-9 and J is TRBJ1-1; D is perhaps TRBD1 (6 bases). V lost 5 bases and J 8 bases, leaving 12 bases between the germline ends. This CDR3 has 12 amino acids. From germline, CDR1 is SEHNR and CDR2 FQNEAQ (reference sequence). For the CDR3, the DNA is TGTGCCAGCAGCGGCCGGGACATAGAAGCTTTCTTT. Translated: CASSGRDIEAFF.

Ten or more counts support this clonotype. The chain employs TRBV12-3 or TRBV12-4 and TRBJ2-3, with unresolved D. The V end lost 5 bases, the J end lost 2 bases, and 8 bases lay between the germline ends. The CDR3 has 13 residues. The CDR3 here is CASSRSTTDTQYF. In DNA form, the CDR3 reads TGTGCCAGCAGTCGCTCGACCACAGATACGCAGTATTTT.

At least ten counts were recorded for this clonotype. V and J are TRBV29-1 and TRBJ2-3; D is unclear. From germline, CDR1 is SQVTM and CDR2 ANQGSEA. V was pared by 6 bases and J by 3 bases, with 13 bases between. The CDR3 is 13 residues long. The CDR3 is CSVSSLGTDTQYF. The CDR3 coding sequence is TGCAGCGTCTCCTCACTGGGGACAGATACGCAGTATTTT.

This clonotype has a handful of counts. V is TRBV24-1 and J is TRBJ2-7; 9 nucleotides align to TRBD1. V shed 5 bases and J 4 bases; nucleotides not matched to a gene: 5. CDR1 and CDR2 (germline): KGHDR, SFDVKD. The CDR3 has 14 residues. CDR3 amino acids: CATSVGTGLYEQYF. CDR3 DNA sequence: TGTGCCACCAGTGTGGGGACAGGGTTATACGAGCAGTACTTC.

This clonotype was recorded a few times. V and J are TRBV4-3 and TRBJ2-2; 10 bases map to TRBD2. The CDR3 spans 16 residues. The germline V gene encodes CDR1 LGHNA and CDR2 YSLEER. The V segment lost 1 base and the J segment 4 bases; nucleotides outside the gene matches: 3. DNA for the CDR3: TGCGCCAGCAGCCAAGGGTTAGCGGGAGGCACCGGGGAGCTGTTTTTT. As protein: CASSQGLAGGTGELFF.

The chain employs TRBV20-1 and TRBJ2-5; perhaps TRBD1 as D (5 bases). Trimming cost V 2 bases and J 2 bases, with 15 bases left between them. The germline V gene has CDR1 DFQATT and CDR2 SNEGSKA (reference sequence). This CDR3 region has 15 residues. The DNA of the CDR3 is TGCAGTGCTAGACCCCGTGTCAGGGCGCAAGAGACCCAGTACTTC. Translated, it gives CSARPRVRAQETQYF.

Only a few counts were recorded for this clonotype. V usage is TRBV20-1 and J usage is TRBJ2-7; D may be TRBD2 (5 bases). The CDR3 runs 15 residues. Germline V gene data show CDR1 as DFQATT and CDR2 as SNEGSKA (reference sequence). V lost 0 bases, J lost 2 bases, and 14 bases lay in between. CDR3 in DNA: TGCAGTGCTAGAGATAAGGAACTAGGGACCTACGAGCAGTACTTC. Translating it yields CSARDKELGTYEQYF.

This chain joins TRBV3-1 and TRBJ2-7, with TRBD1 matching over 8 bases. CDR3 length: 15 amino acids. Unmatched junction bases numbered 14, after V lost 11 bases and J lost 2 bases. CDR1 and CDR2 (germline): LGHDT, YNNKEL (reference sequence). The DNA of the CDR3 is TGTGCCTCCACCCAAGCTCAGGGGGCCGCCTACGAGCAGTACTTC. It is translated as CASTQAQGAAYEQYF.

The chain joins TRBV27 to TRBJ2-1; D may be TRBD1 (5 bases). Germline CDR1 and CDR2: MNHEY and SMNVEV (reference sequence). The V and J ends lost 0 bases and 1 base respectively, with 16 bases between them. The CDR3 spans 18 residues. The CDR3 DNA sequence: TGTGCCAGCAGTTTATCGGGAATTGGCAGGGCATCCTACAATGAGCAGTTCTTC. This gives the protein CASSLSGIGRASYNEQFF.

CDR3: CASSPRQGVLTGELFF. In DNA, the CDR3 is TGTGCCAGCAGCCCCCGACAGGGGGTATTGACCGGGGAGCTGTTTTTT. V and J are TRBV11-2 and TRBJ2-2; 9 bases line up with TRBD1. The CDR3 totals 16 residues. Germline V gene lookup returns CDR1 SGHAT and CDR2 FQNNGV. The V gene end was trimmed by 5 bases and the J gene end by 5 bases; junction bases not matched to a gene: 9.

The chain is built from TRBV5-5 and TRBJ2-2; D unclear. Trimming left V 8 bases short and J 4 bases short, with 18 bases between. Germline V gene lookup returns CDR1 SGHKS and CDR2 YYEKEE (reference sequence). CDR3 size: 15 residues. CDR3 in DNA: TGTGCCAGGAGCCCCGGCAGGAAATCCACCGGGGAGCTGTTTTTT. Amino acids: CARSPGRKSTGELFF. The complete variable domain, with remaining parts taken from reference TRBV5-5 and TRBJ2-2, reads DAGVTQSPTHLIKTRGQQVTLRCSPISGHKSVSWYQQVLGQGPQFIFQYYEKEERGRGNFPDRFSARQFPNYSSELNVNALLLGDSALYLCARSPGRKSTGELFFGEGSRLTVL.

The rearrangement uses TRBV20-1 and TRBJ2-7, with 13 bases aligning to TRBD2. Per germline, CDR1 DFQATT and CDR2 SNEGSKA (reference sequence). The V segment lost 5 bases and the J segment 1 base; nucleotides outside the gene matches: 14. The CDR3 extends over 18 amino acids. The CDR3 here is CSALELAGGPRLSYEQYF. As DNA, the CDR3 is TGCAGTGCTCTTGAACTAGCGGGAGGGCCGCGATTATCCTACGAGCAGTACTTC.

This clonotype was picked up a small number of times. This chain joins TRBV27 and TRBJ2-2; 9 bases are a match to TRBD2. In germline, CDR1 is MNHEY, CDR2 SMNVEV (reference sequence). V was pared by 2 bases and J by 2 bases, with 9 bases of the junction left unmatched. CDR3 size: 18 residues. CDR3 amino acids: CASSLGVRLAANTGELFF. The CDR3 DNA reads as TGTGCCAGCAGTTTAGGGGTGAGACTAGCGGCCAACACCGGGGAGCTGTTTTTT.

The V call is TRBV10-3, the J call TRBJ1-3; D might be TRBD1 (5 bases). The CDR3 length is 14 residues. The V and J ends lost 4 bases and 4 bases respectively, with 11 bases between them. The germline CDR1 and CDR2 sequences are ENHRY and SYGVKD. The CDR3 is CAISGGDVGNTIYF. The CDR3 DNA reads as TGTGCCATCAGTGGGGGCGACGTCGGAAACACCATATATTTT.

At least ten counts were recorded for this clonotype. The gene calls are TRBV4-1 and TRBJ2-7; 10 bases line up with TRBD2. Germline V gene sequence: CDR1 MGHRA, CDR2 YSYEKL. The V gene end was trimmed by 4 bases and the J gene end by 0 bases; junction bases not matched to a gene: 6. The CDR3 has 16 amino acids. The CDR3 DNA reads TGCGCCAGCAGCCCCATCTCTAGCGGGGGCTCCTACGAGCAGTACTTC. Protein product: CASSPISSGGSYEQYF.

This clonotype was counted many times. The chain combines TRBV4-3 with TRBJ1-5; no firm D call. The germline V gene has CDR1 LGHNA and CDR2 YSLEER. V was clipped by 0 bases and J by 3 bases, with 12 bases between them. The CDR3 is 16 amino acids. The CDR3 region is CASSQDLGGYNQPQHF. CDR3 coding DNA: TGCGCCAGCAGCCAAGATCTTGGCGGGTACAATCAGCCCCAGCATTTT.

This clonotype was seen repeatedly, ten times or more. At one boundary the junction diverges from the germline segment, which might be a read error. J is TRBJ2-7 and V is TRBV27, with D possibly TRBD1 on 7 matching bases. The CDR3 has 13 residues. Germline lookup yields CDR1 MNHEY and CDR2 SMNVEV (reference sequence). The CDR3 reads CASRGGQSYEQYF. CDR3 nucleotide sequence: TGTGCCAGCAGGGGGGGACAGTCCTACGAACAGTACTTC.

This clonotype has a handful of counts. This chain joins TRBV6-2 or TRBV6-3 and TRBJ1-5; D is uncertain. The CDR3 has 12 residues. Trimming took off 2 bases at V and 7 bases at J, with 6 bases between the two ends. Looked up from germline, CDR1 is MNHEY and CDR2 is SVGEGT. Here the CDR3 reads CASSYSPQPQHF. CDR3 nucleotides: TGTGCCAGCAGTTACAGTCCCCAGCCCCAGCATTTT.

This clonotype was observed a few times. V and J are TRBV6-1 and TRBJ2-1, with a tentative D call TRBD1 (6 bases). V gave up 3 bases and J gave up 7 bases, with 19 bases separating them. The germline V gene encodes CDR1 MNHNS and CDR2 SASEGT. The CDR3 loop spans 16 amino acids. This CDR3 reads CASSEGDIQGENEQFF. The DNA of the CDR3 is TGTGCCAGCAGTGAGGGGGACATTCAAGGGGAGAATGAGCAGTTCTTC.

This sequence joins TRBV29-1 and TRBJ2-1; the D gene is possibly TRBD1 (6 bases). The V and J ends lost 6 bases and 5 bases respectively, with 14 bases between them. Per the germline V gene, CDR1 is SQVTM and CDR2 is ANQGSEA. This CDR3 has 13 residues. The CDR3 here is CSVLNRDHNEQFF. CDR3 coding DNA: TGCAGCGTCCTTAACAGGGACCACAATGAGCAGTTCTTC.